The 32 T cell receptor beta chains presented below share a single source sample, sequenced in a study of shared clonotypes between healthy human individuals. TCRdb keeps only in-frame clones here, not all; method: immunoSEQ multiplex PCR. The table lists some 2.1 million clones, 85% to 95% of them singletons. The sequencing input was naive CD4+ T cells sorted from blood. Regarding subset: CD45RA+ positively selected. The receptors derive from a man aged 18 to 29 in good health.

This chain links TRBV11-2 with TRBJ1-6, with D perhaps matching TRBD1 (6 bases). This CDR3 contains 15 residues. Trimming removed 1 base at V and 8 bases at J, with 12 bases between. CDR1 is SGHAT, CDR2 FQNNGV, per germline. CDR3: CASSLVRDTYSPLHF. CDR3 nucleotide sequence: TGTGCCAGCAGCTTAGTACGGGACACTTATTCACCCCTCCACTTT. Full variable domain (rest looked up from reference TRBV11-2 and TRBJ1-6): EAGVAQSPRYKIIEKRQSVAFWCNPISGHATLYWYQQILGQGPKLLIQFQNNGVVDDSQLPKDRFSAERLKGVDSTLKIQPAKLEDSAVYLCASSLVRDTYSPLHFGNGTRLTVT.

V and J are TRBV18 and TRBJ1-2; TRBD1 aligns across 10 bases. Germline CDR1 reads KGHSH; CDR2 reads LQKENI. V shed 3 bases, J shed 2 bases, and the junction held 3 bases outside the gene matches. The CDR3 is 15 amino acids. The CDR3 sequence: CASSPPTGGNYGYTF. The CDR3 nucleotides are TGTGCCAGCTCACCCCCGACAGGGGGCAACTATGGCTACACCTTC.

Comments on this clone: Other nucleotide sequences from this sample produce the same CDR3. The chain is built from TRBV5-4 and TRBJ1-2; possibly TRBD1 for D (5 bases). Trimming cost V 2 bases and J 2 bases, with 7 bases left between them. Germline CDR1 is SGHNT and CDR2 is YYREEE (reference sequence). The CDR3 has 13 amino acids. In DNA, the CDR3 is TGTGCCAGCAGCTTCCCAGGGAACTATGGCTACACCTTC. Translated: CASSFPGNYGYTF.

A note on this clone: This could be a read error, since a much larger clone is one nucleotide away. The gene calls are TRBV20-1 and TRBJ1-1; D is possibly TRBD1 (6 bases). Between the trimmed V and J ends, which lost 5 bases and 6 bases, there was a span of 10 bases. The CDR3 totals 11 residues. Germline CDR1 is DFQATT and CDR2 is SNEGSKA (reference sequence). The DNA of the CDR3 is TGCAGTGCTGAGGGGGGGGCTGAAGCTTTCTTT. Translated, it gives CSAEGGAEAFF.

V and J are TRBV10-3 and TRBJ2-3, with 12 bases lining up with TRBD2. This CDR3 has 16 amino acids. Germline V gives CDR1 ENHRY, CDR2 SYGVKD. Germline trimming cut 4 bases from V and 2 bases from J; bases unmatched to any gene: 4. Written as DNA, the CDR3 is TGTGCCATCAGTGGGACTAGCGGGGAGATCACAGATACGCAGTATTTT. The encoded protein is CAISGTSGEITDTQYF.

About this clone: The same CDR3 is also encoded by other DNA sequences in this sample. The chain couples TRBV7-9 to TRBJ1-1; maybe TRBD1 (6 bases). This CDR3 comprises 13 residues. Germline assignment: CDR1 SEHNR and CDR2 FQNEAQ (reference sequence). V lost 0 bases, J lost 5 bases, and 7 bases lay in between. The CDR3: CASSLAQGTEAFF. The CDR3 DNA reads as TGTGCCAGCAGCTTAGCACAGGGTACTGAAGCTTTCTTT.

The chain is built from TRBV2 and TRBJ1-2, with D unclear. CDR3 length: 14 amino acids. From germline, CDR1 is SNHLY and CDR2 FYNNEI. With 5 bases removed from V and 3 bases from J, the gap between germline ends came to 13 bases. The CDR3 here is CASSSGRTDYGYTF. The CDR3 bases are TGTGCCAGCAGTTCCGGGAGGACGGACTATGGCTACACCTTC. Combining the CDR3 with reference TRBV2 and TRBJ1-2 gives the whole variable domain EPEVTQTPSHQVTQMGQEVILRCVPISNHLYFYWYRQILGQKVEFLVSFYNNEISEKSEIFDDQFSVERPDGSNFTLKIRSTKLEDSAMYFCASSSGRTDYGYTFGSGTRLTVV.

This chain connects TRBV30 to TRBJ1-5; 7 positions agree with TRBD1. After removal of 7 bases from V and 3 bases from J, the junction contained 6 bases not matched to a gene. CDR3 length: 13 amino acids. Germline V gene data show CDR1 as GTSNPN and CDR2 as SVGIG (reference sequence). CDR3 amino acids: CAYKTGNNQPQHF. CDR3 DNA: TGTGCCTATAAGACAGGGAACAATCAGCCCCAGCATTTT.

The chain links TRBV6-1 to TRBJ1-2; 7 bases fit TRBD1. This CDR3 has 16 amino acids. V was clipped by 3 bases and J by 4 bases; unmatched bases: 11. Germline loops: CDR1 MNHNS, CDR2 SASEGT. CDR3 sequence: CASSDNPGGGGYGYTF. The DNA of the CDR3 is TGTGCCAGCAGTGATAACCCAGGGGGTGGTGGCTATGGCTACACCTTC.

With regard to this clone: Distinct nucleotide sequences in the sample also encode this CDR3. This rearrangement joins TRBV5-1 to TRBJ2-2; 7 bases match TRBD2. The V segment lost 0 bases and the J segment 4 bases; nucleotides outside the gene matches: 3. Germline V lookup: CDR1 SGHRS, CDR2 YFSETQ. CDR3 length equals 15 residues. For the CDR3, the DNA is TGCGCCAGCAGCTTGGCCGGGGGGAGCACCGGGGAGCTGTTTTTT. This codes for CASSLAGGSTGELFF.

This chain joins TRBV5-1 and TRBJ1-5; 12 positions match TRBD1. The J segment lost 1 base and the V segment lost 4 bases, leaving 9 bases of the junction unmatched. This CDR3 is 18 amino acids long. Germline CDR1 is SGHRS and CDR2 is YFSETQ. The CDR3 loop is CASSPGTGGRVSNQPQHF. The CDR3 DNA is TGCGCCAGCAGCCCGGGGACAGGGGGCCGGGTAAGCAATCAGCCCCAGCATTTT.

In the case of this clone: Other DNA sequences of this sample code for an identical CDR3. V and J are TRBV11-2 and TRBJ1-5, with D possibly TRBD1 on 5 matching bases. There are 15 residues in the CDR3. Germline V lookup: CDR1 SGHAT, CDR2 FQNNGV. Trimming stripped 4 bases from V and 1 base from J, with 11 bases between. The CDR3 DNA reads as TGTGCCAGCAGCTCTGGGGCGGGCAGCAATCAGCCCCAGCATTTT. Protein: CASSSGAGSNQPQHF.

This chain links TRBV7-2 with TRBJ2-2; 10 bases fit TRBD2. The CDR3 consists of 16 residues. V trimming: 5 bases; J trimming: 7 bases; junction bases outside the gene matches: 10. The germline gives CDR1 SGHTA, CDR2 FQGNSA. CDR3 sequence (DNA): TGTGCCAGCAGCCTTTGGACTAGCGGCTTAGGCGGGGAGCTGTTTTTT. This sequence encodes CASSLWTSGLGGELFF.

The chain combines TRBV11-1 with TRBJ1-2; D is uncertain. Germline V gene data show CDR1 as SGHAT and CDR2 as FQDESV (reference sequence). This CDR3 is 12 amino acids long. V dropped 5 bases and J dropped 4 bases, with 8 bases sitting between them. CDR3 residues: CASSKDGYGYTF. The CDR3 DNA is TGTGCCAGCAGCAAGGACGGCTATGGCTACACCTTC.

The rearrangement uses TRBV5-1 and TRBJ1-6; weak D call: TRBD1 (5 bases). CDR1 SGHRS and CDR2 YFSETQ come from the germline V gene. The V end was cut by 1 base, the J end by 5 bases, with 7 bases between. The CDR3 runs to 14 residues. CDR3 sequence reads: CASSLRGNNSPLHF. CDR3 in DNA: TGCGCCAGCAGCTTGCGGGGGAATAATTCACCCCTCCACTTT. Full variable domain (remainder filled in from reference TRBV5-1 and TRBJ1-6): KAGVTQTPRYLIKTRGQQVTLSCSPISGHRSVSWYQQTPGQGLQFLFEYFSETQRNKGNFPGRFSGRQFSNSRSEMNVSTLELGDSALYLCASSLRGNNSPLHFGNGTRLTVT.

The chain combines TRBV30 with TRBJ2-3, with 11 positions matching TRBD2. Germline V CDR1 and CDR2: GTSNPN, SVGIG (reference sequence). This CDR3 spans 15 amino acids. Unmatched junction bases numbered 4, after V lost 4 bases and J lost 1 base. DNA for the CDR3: TGTGCCTGGACCAATAGCGGGAGGGGCACAGATACGCAGTATTTT. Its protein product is CAWTNSGRGTDTQYF.

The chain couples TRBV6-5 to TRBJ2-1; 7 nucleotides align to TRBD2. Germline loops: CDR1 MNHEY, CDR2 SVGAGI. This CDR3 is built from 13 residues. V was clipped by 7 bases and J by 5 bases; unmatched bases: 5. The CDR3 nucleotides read TGTGCCAGCACACGAGCGGGGAACAATGAGCAGTTCTTC. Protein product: CASTRAGNNEQFF.

The CDR3 loop is CAWSTGAHDTEAFF. CDR3 sequence (DNA): TGTGCCTGGTCGACAGGGGCCCACGACACTGAAGCTTTCTTT. V is TRBV30 and J is TRBJ1-1; 8 nucleotides match TRBD1. J was trimmed by 3 bases and V by 5 bases; bases with no gene match: 8. Germline CDR1 and CDR2: GTSNPN and SVGIG (reference sequence). This CDR3 contains 14 residues.

CDR3 in DNA: TGTGCCAGCAGCAAAACAGGGGGCGAGCCCCGGGGCTACACCTTC. Its translation: CASSKTGGEPRGYTF. V usage is TRBV7-9 and J usage is TRBJ1-2; 9 bases map to TRBD1. Germline V gene data show CDR1 as SEHNR and CDR2 as FQNEAQ (reference sequence). The CDR3 covers 15 residues. Trimming removed 5 bases from V and 8 bases from J; junction bases left unmatched: 12.

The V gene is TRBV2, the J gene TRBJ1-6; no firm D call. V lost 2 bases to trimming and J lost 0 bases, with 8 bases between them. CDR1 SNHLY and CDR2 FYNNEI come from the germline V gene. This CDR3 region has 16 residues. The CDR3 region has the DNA TGTGCCAGCAGTGAAAACAGCGTCTCCTATAATTCACCCCTCCACTTT. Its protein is CASSENSVSYNSPLHF.

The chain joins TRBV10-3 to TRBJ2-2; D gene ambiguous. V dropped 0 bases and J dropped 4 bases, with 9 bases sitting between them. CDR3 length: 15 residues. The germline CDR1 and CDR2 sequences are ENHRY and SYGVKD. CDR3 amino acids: CAISESSGPTGELFF. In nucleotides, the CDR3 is TGTGCCATCAGTGAGTCGTCAGGACCCACCGGGGAGCTGTTTTTT.

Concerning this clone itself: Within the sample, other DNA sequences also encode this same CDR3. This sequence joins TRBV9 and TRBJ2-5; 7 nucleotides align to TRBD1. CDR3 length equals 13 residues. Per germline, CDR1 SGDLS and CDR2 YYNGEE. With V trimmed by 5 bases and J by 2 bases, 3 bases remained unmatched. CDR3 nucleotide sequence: TGTGCCAGCAGTAGGGGACAGCAAGAGACCCAGTACTTC. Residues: CASSRGQQETQYF.

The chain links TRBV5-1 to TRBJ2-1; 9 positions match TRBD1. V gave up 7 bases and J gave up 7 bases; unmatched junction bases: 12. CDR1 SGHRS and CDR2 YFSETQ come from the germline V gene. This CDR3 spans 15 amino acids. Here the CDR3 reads CASGSRDRARNEQFF. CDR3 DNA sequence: TGCGCCAGCGGATCCCGGGACAGGGCGAGGAATGAGCAGTTCTTC.

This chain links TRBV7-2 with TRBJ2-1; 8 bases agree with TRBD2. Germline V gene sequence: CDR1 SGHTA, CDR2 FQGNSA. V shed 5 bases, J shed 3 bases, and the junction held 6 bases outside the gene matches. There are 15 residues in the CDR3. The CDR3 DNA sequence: TGTGCCAGCAGCATAAGCGGGAGTGGCTACAATGAGCAGTTCTTC. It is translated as CASSISGSGYNEQFF.

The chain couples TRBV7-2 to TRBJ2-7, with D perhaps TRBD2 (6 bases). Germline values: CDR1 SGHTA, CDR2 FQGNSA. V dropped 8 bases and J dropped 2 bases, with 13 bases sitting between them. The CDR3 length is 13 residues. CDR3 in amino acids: CASGRPGAYEQYF. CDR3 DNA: TGTGCCAGCGGCCGACCGGGGGCCTACGAGCAGTACTTC.

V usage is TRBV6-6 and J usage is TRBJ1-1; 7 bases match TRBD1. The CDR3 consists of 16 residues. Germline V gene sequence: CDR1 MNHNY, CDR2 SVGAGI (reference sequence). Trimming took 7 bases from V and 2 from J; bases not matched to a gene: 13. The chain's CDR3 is CASKTNEGQSNTEAFF. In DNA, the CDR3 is TGTGCCAGCAAAACCAACGAGGGACAGAGCAACACTGAAGCTTTCTTT.

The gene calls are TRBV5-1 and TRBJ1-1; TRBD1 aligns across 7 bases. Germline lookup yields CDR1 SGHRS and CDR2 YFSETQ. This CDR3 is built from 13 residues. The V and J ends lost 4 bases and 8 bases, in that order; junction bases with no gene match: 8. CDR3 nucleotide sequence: TGCGCCAGCAGCGGGGCGACAGGGACCGAAGCTTTCTTT. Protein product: CASSGATGTEAFF.

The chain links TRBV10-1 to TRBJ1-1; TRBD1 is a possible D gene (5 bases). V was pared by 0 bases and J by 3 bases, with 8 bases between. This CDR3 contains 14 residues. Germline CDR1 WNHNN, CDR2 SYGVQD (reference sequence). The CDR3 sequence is CASSESVRDTEAFF. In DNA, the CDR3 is TGCGCCAGCAGTGAGTCAGTCAGGGACACTGAAGCTTTCTTT.

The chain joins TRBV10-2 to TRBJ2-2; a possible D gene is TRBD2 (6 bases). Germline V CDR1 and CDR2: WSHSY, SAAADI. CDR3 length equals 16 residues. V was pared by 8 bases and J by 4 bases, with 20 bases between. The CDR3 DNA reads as TGCGCCAGCCTCTCGATCGGTGGAGCGGGCACCGGGGAGCTGTTTTTT. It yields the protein CASLSIGGAGTGELFF.

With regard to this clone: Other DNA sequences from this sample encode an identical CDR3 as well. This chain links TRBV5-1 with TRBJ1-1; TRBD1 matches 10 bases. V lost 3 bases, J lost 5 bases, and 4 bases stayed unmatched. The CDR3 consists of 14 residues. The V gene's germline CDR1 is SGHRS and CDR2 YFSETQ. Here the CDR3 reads CASSSTGGGTEAFF. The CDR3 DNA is TGCGCCAGCAGCTCGACAGGGGGCGGGACTGAAGCTTTCTTT. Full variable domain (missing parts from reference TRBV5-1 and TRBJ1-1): KAGVTQTPRYLIKTRGQQVTLSCSPISGHRSVSWYQQTPGQGLQFLFEYFSETQRNKGNFPGRFSGRQFSNSRSEMNVSTLELGDSALYLCASSSTGGGTEAFFGQGTRLTVV.

The CDR3 DNA reads as TGTGCCAGCAGTCCCCTATGGGCAGGGGAAGAGACCCAGTACTTC. Translation gives CASSPLWAGEETQYF. The J gene is TRBJ2-5, the V gene TRBV28; perhaps TRBD1 as D (6 bases). Looked up from germline, CDR1 is MDHEN and CDR2 is SYDVKM. The ends were cut back, 5 bases at V and 3 bases at J, with 16 bases in the middle. This CDR3 has 15 amino acids.

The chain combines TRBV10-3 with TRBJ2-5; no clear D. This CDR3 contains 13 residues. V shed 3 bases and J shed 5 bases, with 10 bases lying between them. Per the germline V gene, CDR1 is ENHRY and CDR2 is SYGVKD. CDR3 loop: CAISDGPGETQYF. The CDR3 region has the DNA TGTGCCATCAGTGATGGTCCCGGGGAGACCCAGTACTTC.